The TCR beta chain described here comes from a study of CD8 T cells in Susac syndrome. Overall study context: Patients with Susac syndrome had blood drawn and were at that point therapy-naive, on corticosteroids, or on intravenous immunoglobulin alone.

Random hexamers were used to reverse transcribe the RNA input (0.5 to 1 ug). By means of immunoSEQ multiplex PCR, TCR beta CDR3 spanning 54 Vbeta and 13 Jbeta underwent amplification. TCRdb passed the immunoSEQ multiplex PCR reads through MiXCR, listing each CDR3 protein once. Among roughly 110,000 distinct CDR3 sequences, approximately 95% were seen once, and the ten largest hold around 0.41%. This CDR3 spans 15 amino acids. High-throughput TCR beta sequencing covered peripheral CD8+ and CD4+ T cells. Sequencing was carried out using CD8+ T cells from PBMCs. The receptor was derived from a human donor with Susac syndrome. V and J are TRBV21-1 and TRBJ2-1; the D segment call TRBD1 is taken from the table without a DNA check. TRBV21-1 is an annotated pseudogene. CDR3 in amino acids: CASTGRGGPDNEQFF. The CDR3 coding sequence is TGTGCCAGCACGGGCCGGGGGGGGCCCGACAATGAGCAGTTCTTC.